These 15 T cell receptor beta chains were all obtained from the same sample, sequenced in a study of regulatory T cells in long-lasting Graves disease. Time point denoted: persistent/refractory GD, antithyroid drugs over 5 years with positive TRAb. After RNA was extracted from PBMCs, the TCR library was made from it. Arm-PCR with iRepertoire HTBI primers amplified the CDR3 regions for these TCR beta libraries. TCRdb processed the multiplex PCR reads anew with MiXCR; each CDR3 protein has one entry. The repertoire holds roughly 500,000 distinct CDR3 sequences, with around a fifth as singletons. Sequenced material: peripheral blood mononuclear cells (PBMCs), taken when the disease was refractory, from a patient treated with antithyroid drugs. The receptors shown here come from a female donor with Graves disease.

This clonotype has at least ten counts. The V call is TRBV12-3 or TRBV12-4, the J call TRBJ2-5; D might be TRBD1 (6 bases). This CDR3 region has 15 residues. Between the trimmed V and J ends, which lost 5 bases and 2 bases, there was a span of 15 bases. The CDR3: CASSPGSGQQETQYF. DNA of the CDR3: TGTGCCAGCAGTCCAGGTTCCGGACAGCAAGAGACCCAGTACTTC.

The table lists this clonotype with many counts. The chain has TRBV7-2 and TRBJ2-5; 8 bases are shared with TRBD1. Germline V gives CDR1 SGHTA, CDR2 FQGNSA. The CDR3 has 16 amino acids. Germline trimming cut 2 bases from V and 5 bases from J; bases unmatched to any gene: 10. In DNA form, the CDR3 reads TGTGCCAGCAGCTTAATGGCCAGGGGGCAGGGGGAGACCCAGTACTTC. Amino acid sequence: CASSLMARGQGETQYF.

This clonotype appeared many times. The V gene is TRBV28, the J gene TRBJ2-7; the D is unclear. V shed 2 bases and J shed 2 bases, with 13 bases lying between them. Germline CDR1 is MDHEN and CDR2 is SYDVKM. This CDR3 region has 15 residues. In DNA, the CDR3 is TGTGCCAGCAGTTTAGTTATGAGACCCCCCTACGAGCAGTACTTC. Translation: CASSLVMRPPYEQYF.

This clonotype came up a few times. The chain employs TRBV4-1 and TRBJ2-7; 7 nucleotides agree with TRBD1. CDR1 is MGHRA and CDR2 is YSYEKL in the germline V gene. With V trimmed by 2 bases and J by 2 bases, 3 bases remained unmatched. This CDR3 has 14 residues. The CDR3 DNA reads as TGCGCCAGCAGCCAAATACAGGGGACCTACGAGCAGTACTTC. It translates to CASSQIQGTYEQYF.

This clonotype has at least ten counts. The V gene is TRBV30, the J gene TRBJ2-2; D remains unclear. V was shortened by 2 bases and J by 8 bases, with 6 bases between the two germline ends. This CDR3 has 11 residues. Germline assignment: CDR1 GTSNPN and CDR2 SVGIG (reference sequence). The CDR3 bases are TGTGCCTGGAGTAGGGTGGGGGAGCTGTTTTTT. Translating it yields CAWSRVGELFF.

Many counts were recorded for this clonotype. The V and J genes are TRBV6-1 and TRBJ2-7; D ambiguous. The germline V gene encodes CDR1 MNHNS and CDR2 SASEGT. The V end lost 6 bases, the J end lost 0 bases, and 12 bases lay between the germline ends. The length of the CDR3 is 14 residues. The CDR3 DNA reads as TGTGCCAGCAGCCGAGGCCACAGCTCCTACGAGCAGTACTTC. This translates into CASSRGHSSYEQYF.

The chain joins TRBV25-1 to TRBJ2-7; perhaps TRBD1 as D (5 bases). Germline CDR1 is MGHDK and CDR2 is SYGVNS. Trimming removed 4 bases at V and 0 bases at J, with 10 bases between. CDR3 length: 14 residues. As DNA, the CDR3 is TGTGCCAGCAGTGGGGGCTACCCCTCCTACGAGCAGTACTTC. This sequence encodes CASSGGYPSYEQYF.

The rearrangement joins TRBV2 to TRBJ1-1; perhaps TRBD1 as D (5 bases). V was clipped by 8 bases and J by 1 base, with 11 bases between them. This CDR3 comprises 13 residues. Germline lookup yields CDR1 SNHLY and CDR2 FYNNEI. CDR3 protein: CASVRDQNTEAFF. DNA for the CDR3: TGTGCCAGCGTCCGGGACCAGAACACTGAAGCTTTCTTT.

This clonotype has just a few counts. This chain links TRBV7-9 with TRBJ2-7; 10 positions match TRBD1. The junction had 7 bases not matched to a gene; V was cut back by 5 bases and J by 3 bases. This CDR3 is built from 15 residues. The germline V gene has CDR1 SEHNR and CDR2 FQNEAQ (reference sequence). CDR3 sequence reads: CASSVGGQGVYEQYF. CDR3 coding DNA: TGTGCCAGCAGCGTAGGAGGACAGGGGGTCTACGAGCAGTACTTC. Variable domain in full (rest from reference TRBV7-9 and TRBJ2-7): DTGVSQNPRHKITKRGQNVTFRCDPISEHNRLYWYRQTLGQGPEFLTYFQNEAQLEKSRLLSDRFSAERPKGSFSTLEIQRTEQGDSAMYLCASSVGGQGVYEQYFGPGTRLTVT.

This clonotype was counted ten times or more. The chain employs TRBV7-9 and TRBJ1-2, with D maybe TRBD1 (6 bases). This CDR3 has 13 residues. Per the germline V gene, CDR1 is SEHNR and CDR2 is FQNEAQ (reference sequence). V lost 1 base to trimming and J lost 8 bases, with 11 bases between them. In nucleotides, the CDR3 is TGTGCCAGCAGCTTAGAAGGGGGTTCCGGCTACACCTTC. It is translated as CASSLEGGSGYTF.

This clonotype was picked up a small number of times. CDR3 bases: TGTGCCAGCAGTCCCTACGGGGGGGTCCCGAGGGAGCAGTACTTC. Its translation is CASSPYGGVPREQYF. The V call is TRBV27, the J call TRBJ2-7, with 8 nucleotides matching TRBD2. CDR3 length: 15 residues. J lost 7 bases, V lost 5 bases, and 13 bases had no gene match. CDR1 is MNHEY, CDR2 SMNVEV, per germline (reference sequence).

The chain uses TRBV28 and TRBJ2-3; TRBD1 aligns across 12 bases. Germline-derived CDR1 and CDR2 are MDHEN and SYDVKM. The CDR3 runs 20 residues. V shed 3 bases, J shed 5 bases, and the junction held 18 bases outside the gene matches. CDR3 DNA sequence: TGTGCCAGCAGTTTTGGCGGTGCGGAAGCCGGGACAGGGGGCATAGATACGCAGTATTTT. Residues: CASSFGGAEAGTGGIDTQYF.

The V and J genes are TRBV5-1 and TRBJ2-7; D ambiguous. There are 14 residues in the CDR3. Trimming shortened V by 0 bases and J by 5 bases, and 12 bases separated the two germline ends. Germline lookup yields CDR1 SGHRS and CDR2 YFSETQ. In DNA form, the CDR3 reads TGCGCCAGCAGCTTGGAAGTAGGGTACCACGAGCAGTACTTC. As protein: CASSLEVGYHEQYF.

This clonotype has a count of ten or more. The genes are TRBV28 and TRBJ2-4; the match to TRBD2 covers 9 bases. Germline V gives CDR1 MDHEN, CDR2 SYDVKM. The CDR3 is made up of 17 amino acids. Losses at the gene ends were 1 base for V and 2 bases for J; bases not matched to a gene: 6. CDR3 sequence reads: CASSLLRLAVTKNIQYF. CDR3 DNA sequence: TGTGCCAGCAGTTTATTGCGACTAGCGGTCACCAAAAACATTCAGTACTTC. Looking up the rest from reference TRBV28 and TRBJ2-4 gives the full variable domain: DVKVTQSSRYLVKRTGEKVFLECVQDMDHENMFWYRQDPGLGLRLIYFSYDVKMKEKGDIPEGYSVSREKKERFSLILESASTNQTSMYLCASSLLRLAVTKNIQYFGAGTRLSVL.

This clonotype was counted a single time. The chain uses TRBV27 and TRBJ1-6; D gene ambiguous. This CDR3 comprises 15 residues. Germline lookup yields CDR1 MNHEY and CDR2 SMNVEV (reference sequence). Trimming stripped 5 bases from V and 6 bases from J, with 14 bases between. CDR3 sequence (DNA): TGTGCCAGCAGTCGCCGGGTCGAGAGTAATTCACCCCTCCACTTT. Protein product: CASSRRVESNSPLHF.